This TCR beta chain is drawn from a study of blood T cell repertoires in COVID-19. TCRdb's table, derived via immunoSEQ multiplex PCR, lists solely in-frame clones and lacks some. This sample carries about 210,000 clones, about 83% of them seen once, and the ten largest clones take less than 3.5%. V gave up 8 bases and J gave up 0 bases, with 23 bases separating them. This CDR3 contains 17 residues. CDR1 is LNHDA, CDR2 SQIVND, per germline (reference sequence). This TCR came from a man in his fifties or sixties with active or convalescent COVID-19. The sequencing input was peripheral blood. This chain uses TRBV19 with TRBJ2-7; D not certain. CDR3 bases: TGTGCCAGTGCCCGTGGAGTAACCTCTTCGCCCTCCTACGAGCAGTACTTC. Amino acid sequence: CASARGVTSSPSYEQYF.